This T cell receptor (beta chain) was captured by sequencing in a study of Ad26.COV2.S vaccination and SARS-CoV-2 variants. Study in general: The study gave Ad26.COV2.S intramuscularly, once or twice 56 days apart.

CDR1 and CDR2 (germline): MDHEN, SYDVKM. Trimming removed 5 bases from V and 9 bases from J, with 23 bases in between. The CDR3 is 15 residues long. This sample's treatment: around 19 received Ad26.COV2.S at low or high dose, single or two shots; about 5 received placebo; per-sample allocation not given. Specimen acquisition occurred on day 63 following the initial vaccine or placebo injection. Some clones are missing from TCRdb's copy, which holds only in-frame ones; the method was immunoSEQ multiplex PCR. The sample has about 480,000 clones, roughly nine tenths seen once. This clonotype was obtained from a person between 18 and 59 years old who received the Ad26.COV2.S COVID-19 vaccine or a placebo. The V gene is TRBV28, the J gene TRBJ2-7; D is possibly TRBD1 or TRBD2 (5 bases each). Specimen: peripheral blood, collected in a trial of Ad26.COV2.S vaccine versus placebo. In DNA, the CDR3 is TGTGCCAGCAGTACGATCCTCAACCGGGACCCCCGGCAGTACTTC. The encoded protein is CASSTILNRDPRQYF.